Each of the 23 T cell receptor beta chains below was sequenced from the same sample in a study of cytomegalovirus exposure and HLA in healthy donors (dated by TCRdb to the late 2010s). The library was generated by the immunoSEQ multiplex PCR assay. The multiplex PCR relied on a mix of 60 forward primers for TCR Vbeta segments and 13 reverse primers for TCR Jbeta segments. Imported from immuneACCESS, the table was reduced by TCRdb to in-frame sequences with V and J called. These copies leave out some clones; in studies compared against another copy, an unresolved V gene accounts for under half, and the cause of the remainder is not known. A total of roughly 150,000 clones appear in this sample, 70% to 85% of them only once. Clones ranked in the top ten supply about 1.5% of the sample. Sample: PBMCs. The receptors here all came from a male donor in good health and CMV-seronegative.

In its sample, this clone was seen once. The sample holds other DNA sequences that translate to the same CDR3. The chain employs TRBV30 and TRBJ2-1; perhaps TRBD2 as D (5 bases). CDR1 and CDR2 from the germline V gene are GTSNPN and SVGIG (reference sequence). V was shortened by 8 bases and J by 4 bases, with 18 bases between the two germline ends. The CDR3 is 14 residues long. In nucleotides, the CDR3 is TGTGCCCTTCCAGGAGGCCTCAAGTACAATGAGCAGTTCTTC. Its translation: CALPGGLKYNEQFF.

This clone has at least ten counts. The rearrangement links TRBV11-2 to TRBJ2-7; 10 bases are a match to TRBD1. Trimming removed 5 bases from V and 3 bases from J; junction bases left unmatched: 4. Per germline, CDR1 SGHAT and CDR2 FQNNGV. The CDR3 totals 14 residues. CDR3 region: CASSVGQGLYEQYF. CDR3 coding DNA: TGTGCCAGCAGCGTGGGACAGGGGCTCTACGAGCAGTACTTC. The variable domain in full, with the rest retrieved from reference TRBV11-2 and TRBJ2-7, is EAGVAQSPRYKIIEKRQSVAFWCNPISGHATLYWYQQILGQGPKLLIQFQNNGVVDDSQLPKDRFSAERLKGVDSTLKIQPAKLEDSAVYLCASSVGQGLYEQYFGPGTRLTVT.

The DNA for the CDR3 is TGTGCCAGCAGTTTGGACGGGACAGGGTCTGGAAACACCATATATTTT. Its protein is CASSLDGTGSGNTIYF. The chain is built from TRBV6-5 and TRBJ1-3; 9 positions match TRBD1. This CDR3 contains 16 residues. The germline V gene has CDR1 MNHEY and CDR2 SVGAGI. Germline trimming cut 4 bases from V and 1 base from J; bases unmatched to any gene: 5.

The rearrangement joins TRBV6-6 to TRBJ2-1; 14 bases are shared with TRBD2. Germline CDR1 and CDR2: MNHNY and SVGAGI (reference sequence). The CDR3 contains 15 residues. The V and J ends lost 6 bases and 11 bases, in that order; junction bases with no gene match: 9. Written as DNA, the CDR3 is TGTGCCAGCAGCGGACTAGCGGGAGGAGGAATGCAGCAGTTCTTC. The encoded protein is CASSGLAGGGMQQFF.

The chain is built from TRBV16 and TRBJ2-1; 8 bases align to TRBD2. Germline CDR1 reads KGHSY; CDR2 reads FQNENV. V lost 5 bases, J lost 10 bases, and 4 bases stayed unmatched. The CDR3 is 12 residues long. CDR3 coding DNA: TGTGCCAGCAGCACCGGGGGGGGAGAGCAGTTCTTC. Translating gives CASSTGGGEQFF.

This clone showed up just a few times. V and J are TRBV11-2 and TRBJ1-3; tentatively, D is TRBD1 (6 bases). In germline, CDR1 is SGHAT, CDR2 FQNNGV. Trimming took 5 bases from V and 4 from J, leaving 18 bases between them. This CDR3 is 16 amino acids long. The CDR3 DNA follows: TGTGCCAGCAGCACCATCACAGGGAACTTGGGAAACACCATATATTTT. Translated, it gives CASSTITGNLGNTIYF.

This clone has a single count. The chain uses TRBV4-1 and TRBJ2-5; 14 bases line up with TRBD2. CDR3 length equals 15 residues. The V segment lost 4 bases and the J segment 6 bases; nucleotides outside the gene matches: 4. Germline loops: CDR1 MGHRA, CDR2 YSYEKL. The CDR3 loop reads CASSRLAGGPQTQYF. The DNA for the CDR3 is TGCGCCAGCAGCCGACTAGCGGGAGGGCCACAGACCCAGTACTTC.

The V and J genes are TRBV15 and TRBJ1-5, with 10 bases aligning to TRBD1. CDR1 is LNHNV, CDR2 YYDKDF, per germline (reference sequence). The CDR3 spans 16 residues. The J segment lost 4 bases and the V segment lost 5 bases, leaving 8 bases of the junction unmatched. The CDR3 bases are TGTGCCACCAGCGGATTGGTGGGACAGGGGAATCAGCCCCAGCATTTT. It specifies CATSGLVGQGNQPQHF.

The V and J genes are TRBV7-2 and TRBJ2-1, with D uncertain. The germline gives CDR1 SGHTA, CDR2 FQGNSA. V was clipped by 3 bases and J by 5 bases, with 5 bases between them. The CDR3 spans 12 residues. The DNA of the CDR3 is TGTGCCAGCAGCTTGAGCGACAATGAGCAGTTCTTC. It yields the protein CASSLSDNEQFF. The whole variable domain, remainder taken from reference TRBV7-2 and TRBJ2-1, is GAGVSQSPSNKVTEKGKDVELRCDPISGHTALYWYRQSLGQGLEFLIYFQGNSAPDKSGLPSDRFSAERTGGSVSTLTIQRTQQEDSAVYLCASSLSDNEQFFGPGTRLTVL.

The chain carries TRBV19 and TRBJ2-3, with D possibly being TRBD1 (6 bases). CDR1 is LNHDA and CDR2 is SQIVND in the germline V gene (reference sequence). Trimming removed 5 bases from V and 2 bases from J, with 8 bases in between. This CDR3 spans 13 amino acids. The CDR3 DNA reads TGTGCCAGTAGTGGACAGCTCACAGATACGCAGTATTTT. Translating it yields CASSGQLTDTQYF.

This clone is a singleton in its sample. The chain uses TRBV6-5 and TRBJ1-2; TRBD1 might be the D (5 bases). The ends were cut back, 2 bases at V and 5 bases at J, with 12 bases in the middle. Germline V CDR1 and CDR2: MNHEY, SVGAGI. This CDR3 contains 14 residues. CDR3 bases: TGTGCCAGCAGTTACAAGGACAAGTCTTATGGCTACACCTTC. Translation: CASSYKDKSYGYTF.

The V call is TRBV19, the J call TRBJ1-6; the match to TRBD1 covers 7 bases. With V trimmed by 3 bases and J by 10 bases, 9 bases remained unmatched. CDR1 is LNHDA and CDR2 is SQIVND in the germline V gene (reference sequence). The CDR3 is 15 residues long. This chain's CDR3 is CASSMAATGNSPLHF. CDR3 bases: TGTGCCAGTAGTATGGCTGCGACAGGGAACTCACCCCTCCACTTT.

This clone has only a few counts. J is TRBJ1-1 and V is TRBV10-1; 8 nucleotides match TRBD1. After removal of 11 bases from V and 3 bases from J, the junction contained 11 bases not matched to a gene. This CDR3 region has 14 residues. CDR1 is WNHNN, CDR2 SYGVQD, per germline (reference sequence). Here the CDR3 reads CAWGPRQGHTEAFF. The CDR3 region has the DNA TGCGCCTGGGGTCCGAGACAGGGGCACACTGAAGCTTTCTTT.

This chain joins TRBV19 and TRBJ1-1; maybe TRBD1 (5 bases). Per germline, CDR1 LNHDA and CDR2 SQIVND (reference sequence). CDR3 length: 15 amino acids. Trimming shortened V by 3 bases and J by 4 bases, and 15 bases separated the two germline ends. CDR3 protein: CASSMDNRRGTEAFF. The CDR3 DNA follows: TGTGCCAGTAGTATGGACAACCGTCGAGGCACTGAAGCTTTCTTT. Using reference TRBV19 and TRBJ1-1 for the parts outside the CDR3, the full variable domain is DGGITQSPKYLFRKEGQNVTLSCEQNLNHDAMYWYRQDPGQGLRLIYYSQIVNDFQKGDIAEGYSVSREKKESFPLTVTSAQKNPTAFYLCASSMDNRRGTEAFFGQGTRLTVV.

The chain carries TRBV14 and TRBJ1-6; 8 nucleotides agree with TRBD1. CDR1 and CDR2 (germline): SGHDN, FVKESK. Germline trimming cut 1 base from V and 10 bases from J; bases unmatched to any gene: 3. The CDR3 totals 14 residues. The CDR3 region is CASSQGRGRSPLHF. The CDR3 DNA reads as TGTGCCAGCAGCCAAGGCAGGGGGCGGTCACCCCTCCACTTT.

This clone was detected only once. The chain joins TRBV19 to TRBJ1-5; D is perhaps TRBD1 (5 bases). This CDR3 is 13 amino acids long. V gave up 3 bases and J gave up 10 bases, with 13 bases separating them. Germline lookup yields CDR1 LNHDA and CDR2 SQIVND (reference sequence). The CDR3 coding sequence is TGTGCCAGTAGTATTCCCAGAGACAGACCCCAGCATTTT. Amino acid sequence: CASSIPRDRPQHF.

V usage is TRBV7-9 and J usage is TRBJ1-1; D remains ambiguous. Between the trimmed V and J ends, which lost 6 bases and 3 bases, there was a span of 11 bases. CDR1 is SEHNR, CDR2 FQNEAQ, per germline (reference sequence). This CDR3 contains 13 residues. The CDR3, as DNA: TGTGCCAGCAGTTCCAAGCCTGACACTGAAGCTTTCTTT. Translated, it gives CASSSKPDTEAFF.

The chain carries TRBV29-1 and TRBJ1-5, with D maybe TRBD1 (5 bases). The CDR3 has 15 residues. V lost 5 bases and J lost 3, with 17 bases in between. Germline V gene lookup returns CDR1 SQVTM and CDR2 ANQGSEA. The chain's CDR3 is CSVPPGGRDNQPQHF. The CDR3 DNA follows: TGCAGCGTTCCCCCGGGGGGGAGGGACAATCAGCCCCAGCATTTT.

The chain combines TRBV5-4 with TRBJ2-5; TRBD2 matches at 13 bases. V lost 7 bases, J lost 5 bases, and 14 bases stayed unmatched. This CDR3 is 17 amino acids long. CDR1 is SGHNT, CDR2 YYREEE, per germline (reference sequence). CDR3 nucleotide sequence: TGTGCCAGCGCCGAGGCATTGGGACTAGCGGGGCGGGAGACCCAGTACTTC. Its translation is CASAEALGLAGRETQYF.

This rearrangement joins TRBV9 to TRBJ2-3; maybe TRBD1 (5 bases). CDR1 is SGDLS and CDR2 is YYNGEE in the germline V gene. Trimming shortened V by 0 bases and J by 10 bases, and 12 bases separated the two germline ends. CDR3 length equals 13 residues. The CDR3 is CASSVGGWSSQYF. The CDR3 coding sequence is TGTGCCAGCAGCGTAGGGGGCTGGAGCTCGCAGTATTTT. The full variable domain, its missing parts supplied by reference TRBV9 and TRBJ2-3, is DSGVTQTPKHLITATGQRVTLRCSPRSGDLSVYWYQQSLDQGLQFLIQYYNGEERAKGNILERFSAQQFPDLHSELNLSSLELGDSALYFCASSVGGWSSQYFGPGTRLTVL.

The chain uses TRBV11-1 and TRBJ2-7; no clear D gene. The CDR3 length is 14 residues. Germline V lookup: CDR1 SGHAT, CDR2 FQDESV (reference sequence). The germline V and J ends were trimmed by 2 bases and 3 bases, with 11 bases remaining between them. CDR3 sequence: CASSLMQENYEQYF. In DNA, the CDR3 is TGTGCCAGCAGCTTAATGCAGGAAAACTACGAGCAGTACTTC.

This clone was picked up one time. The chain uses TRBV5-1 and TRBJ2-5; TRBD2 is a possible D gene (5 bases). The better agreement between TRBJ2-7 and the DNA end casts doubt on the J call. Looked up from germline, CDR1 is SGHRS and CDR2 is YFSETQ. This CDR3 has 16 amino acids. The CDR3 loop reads CASSLASSGTVYEQYF. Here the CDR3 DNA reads TGCGCCAGCAGCTTGGCGTCCTCGGGAACGGTATACGAGCAGTACTTC.

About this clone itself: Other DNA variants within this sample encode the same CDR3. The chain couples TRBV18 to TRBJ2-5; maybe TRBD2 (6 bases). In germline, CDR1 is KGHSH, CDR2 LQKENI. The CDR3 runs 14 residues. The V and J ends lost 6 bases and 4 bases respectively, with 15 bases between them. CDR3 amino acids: CASSLNGGGETQYF. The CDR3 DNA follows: TGTGCCAGCTCCCTCAATGGGGGAGGAGAGACCCAGTACTTC.